This TCR beta chain was captured in a study of response to subunit inactivated influenza vaccine. Whole-study results and caveats: Each seasonal flu vaccination may recruit only limited new T cells, authors suggested.

This clonotype was seen at least ten times. Its antigen is unidentified. MiXCR was run by TCRdb on the RT-PCR reads, yielding one entry per CDR3 protein. In the table there are some 190,000 distinct CDR3 sequences, approximately 15% of which are singletons. This CDR3 has 20 residues. The ends lost 5 bases at V and 1 base at J; junction bases unmatched: 18. The V gene's germline CDR1 is SGHAT and CDR2 FQNNGV. The material was CD8+ T cells sorted from PBMCs, obtained less than 6 days after vaccination. The V and J genes are TRBV11-2 and TRBJ2-4; 9 bases are shared with TRBD2. This sequence was found in a man between 50 and 59 years old who received an inactivated influenza vaccine. Here the CDR3 reads CASSIHYSGSQGGAKNIQYF. In DNA, the CDR3 is TGTGCCAGCAGCATCCATTATAGCGGGAGTCAGGGGGGGGCCAAAAACATTCAGTACTTC.